This TCR beta chain was profiled in a study of vaccination and CD4 T cells after COVID-19. A few counts support this clonotype. Its matching antigen is unknown. Cultured CD4+ T cell DNA underwent sequencing with the Oncomine TCR Beta short-read assay. TCRdb used MiXCR to reprocess the PCR reads, holding one entry per CDR3 protein. The sample has about 14,000 distinct CDR3 sequences; less than 50% are singletons. Treatment described: approximately 9-day PBMC culture with coronavirus spike peptide pools or control peptides (ViraFEST assay). Fresh IL-2 medium replaced half the culture medium on days 3 and 7. The TCR sequence derives from a human donor with COVID-19. The sequenced material came from cultured CD4+ T cells from blood.

This CDR3 is CASRVQGLNYGYTF. The DNA for the CDR3 is TGTGCCAGCAGGGTACAGGGACTTAACTATGGCTACACCTTC. The V call is TRBV2, the J call TRBJ1-2; D is perhaps TRBD1 (6 bases). Trimming took 6 bases from V and 1 from J, leaving 12 bases between them. The CDR3 has 14 residues. Per germline, CDR1 SNHLY and CDR2 FYNNEI.